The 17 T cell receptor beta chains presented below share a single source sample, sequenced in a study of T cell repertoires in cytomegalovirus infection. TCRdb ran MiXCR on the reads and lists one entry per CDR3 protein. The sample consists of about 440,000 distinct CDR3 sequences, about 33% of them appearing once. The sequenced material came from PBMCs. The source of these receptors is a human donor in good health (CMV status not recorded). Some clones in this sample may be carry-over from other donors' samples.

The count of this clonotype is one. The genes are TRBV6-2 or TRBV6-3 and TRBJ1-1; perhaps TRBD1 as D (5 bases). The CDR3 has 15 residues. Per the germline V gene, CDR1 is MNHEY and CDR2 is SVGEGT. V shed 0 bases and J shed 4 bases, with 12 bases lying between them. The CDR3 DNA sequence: TGTGCCAGCAGTTACTCTCTCCCGGGGGGCACTGAAGCTTTCTTT. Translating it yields CASSYSLPGGTEAFF.

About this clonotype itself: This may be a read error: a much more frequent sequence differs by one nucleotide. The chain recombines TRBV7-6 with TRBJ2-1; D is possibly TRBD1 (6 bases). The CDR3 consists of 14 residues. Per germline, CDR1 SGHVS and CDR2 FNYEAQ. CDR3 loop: CASSLAGAYNEPFF. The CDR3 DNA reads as TGTGCCAGCAGCTTAGCGGGGGCCTACAATGAGCCGTTCTTC.

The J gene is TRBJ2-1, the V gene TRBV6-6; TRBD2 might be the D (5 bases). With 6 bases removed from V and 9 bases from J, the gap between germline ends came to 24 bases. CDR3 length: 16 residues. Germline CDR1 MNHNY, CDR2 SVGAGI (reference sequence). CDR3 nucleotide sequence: TGTGCCAGCAGCGAGTCGACTACCCTCAGCGAAACTGAGCAGTTCTTC. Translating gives CASSESTTLSETEQFF.

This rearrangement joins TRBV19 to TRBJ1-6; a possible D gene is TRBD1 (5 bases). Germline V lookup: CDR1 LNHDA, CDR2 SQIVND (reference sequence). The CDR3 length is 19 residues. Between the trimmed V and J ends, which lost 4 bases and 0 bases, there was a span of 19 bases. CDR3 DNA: TGTGCCAGTAGTAACCAGCCAGGGACGAGGAGCTCCTATAATTCACCCCTCCACTTT. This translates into CASSNQPGTRSSYNSPLHF. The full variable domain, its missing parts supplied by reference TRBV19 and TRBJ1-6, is DGGITQSPKYLFRKEGQNVTLSCEQNLNHDAMYWYRQDPGQGLRLIYYSQIVNDFQKGDIAEGYSVSREKKESFPLTVTSAQKNPTAFYLCASSNQPGTRSSYNSPLHFGNGTRLTVT.

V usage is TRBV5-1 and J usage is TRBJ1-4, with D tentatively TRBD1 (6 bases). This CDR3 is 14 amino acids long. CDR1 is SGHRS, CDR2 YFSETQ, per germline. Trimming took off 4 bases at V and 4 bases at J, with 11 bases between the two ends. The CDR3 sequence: CASSIGQFNEKLFF. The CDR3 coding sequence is TGCGCCAGCAGCATAGGACAGTTTAATGAAAAACTGTTTTTT.

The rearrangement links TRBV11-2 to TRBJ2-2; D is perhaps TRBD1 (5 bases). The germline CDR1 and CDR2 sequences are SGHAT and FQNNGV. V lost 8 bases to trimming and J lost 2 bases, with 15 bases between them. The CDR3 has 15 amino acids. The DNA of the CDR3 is TGTGCCAGCGCCGGTGGGTGGGGCAACACCGGGGAGCTGTTTTTT. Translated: CASAGGWGNTGELFF.

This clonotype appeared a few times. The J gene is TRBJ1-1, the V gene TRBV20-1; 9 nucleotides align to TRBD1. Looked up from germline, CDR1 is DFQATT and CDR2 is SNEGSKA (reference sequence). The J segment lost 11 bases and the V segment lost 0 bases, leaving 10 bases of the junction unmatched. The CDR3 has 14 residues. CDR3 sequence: CSARDTGTGYLAFF. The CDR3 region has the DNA TGCAGTGCTAGAGATACGGGGACAGGGTACTTGGCTTTCTTT.

This chain's CDR3 is CASSVGGIRSYNEQFF. CDR3 sequence (DNA): TGTGCCAGCAGCGTAGGTGGCATCCGCTCCTACAATGAGCAGTTCTTC. J is TRBJ2-1 and V is TRBV9; D call uncertain. This CDR3 spans 16 amino acids. Deletions cut 0 bases from V and 0 bases from J, with 10 bases between. CDR1 and CDR2 (germline): SGDLS, YYNGEE.

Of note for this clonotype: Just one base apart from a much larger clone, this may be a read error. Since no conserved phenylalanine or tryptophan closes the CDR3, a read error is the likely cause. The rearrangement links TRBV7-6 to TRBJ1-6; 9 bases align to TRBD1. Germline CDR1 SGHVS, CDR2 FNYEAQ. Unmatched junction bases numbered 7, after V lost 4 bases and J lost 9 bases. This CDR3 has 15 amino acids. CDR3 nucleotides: TGTGCCAGCAGCTCCGCGGGACAGGGCTTTTCACCCCTCCACTGT. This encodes CASSSAGQGFSPLHC.

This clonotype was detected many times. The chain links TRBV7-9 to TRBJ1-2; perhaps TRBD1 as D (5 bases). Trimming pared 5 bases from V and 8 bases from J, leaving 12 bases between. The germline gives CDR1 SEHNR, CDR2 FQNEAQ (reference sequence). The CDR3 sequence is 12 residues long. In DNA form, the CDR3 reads TGTGCCAGCAGCGGAGACAGCCACGGCTACACCTTC. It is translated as CASSGDSHGYTF.

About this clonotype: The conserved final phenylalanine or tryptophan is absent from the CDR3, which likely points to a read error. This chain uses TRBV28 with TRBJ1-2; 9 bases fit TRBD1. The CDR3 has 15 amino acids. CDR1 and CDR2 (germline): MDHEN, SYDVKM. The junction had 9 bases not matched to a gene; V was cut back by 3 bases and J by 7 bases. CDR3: CASSLPGQGTSGYTL. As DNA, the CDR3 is TGTGCCAGCAGTTTGCCGGGACAGGGCACGAGTGGCTACACCCTC.

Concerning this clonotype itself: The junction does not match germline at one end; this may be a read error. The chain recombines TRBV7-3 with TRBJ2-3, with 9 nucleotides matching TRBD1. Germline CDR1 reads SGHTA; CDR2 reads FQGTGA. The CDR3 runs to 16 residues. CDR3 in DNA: TGTACCAGCAGCCCTGATTACAGGGGGCGAGAAGATACGCAGTATTTT. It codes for CTSSPDYRGREDTQYF.

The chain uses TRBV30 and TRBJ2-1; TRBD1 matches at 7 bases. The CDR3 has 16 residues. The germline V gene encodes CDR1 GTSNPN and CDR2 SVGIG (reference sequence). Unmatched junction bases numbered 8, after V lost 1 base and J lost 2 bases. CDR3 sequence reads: CAWSDEGTVTYNEQFF. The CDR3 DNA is TGTGCCTGGAGTGATGAAGGGACAGTCACCTACAATGAGCAGTTCTTC.

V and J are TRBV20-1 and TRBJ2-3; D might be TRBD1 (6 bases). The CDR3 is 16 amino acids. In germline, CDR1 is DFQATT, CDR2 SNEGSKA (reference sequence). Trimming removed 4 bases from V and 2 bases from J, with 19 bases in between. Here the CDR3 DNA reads TGCAGTGCTACCCAGGGGAGTGGGGTGTTCACAGATACGCAGTATTTT. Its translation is CSATQGSGVFTDTQYF.

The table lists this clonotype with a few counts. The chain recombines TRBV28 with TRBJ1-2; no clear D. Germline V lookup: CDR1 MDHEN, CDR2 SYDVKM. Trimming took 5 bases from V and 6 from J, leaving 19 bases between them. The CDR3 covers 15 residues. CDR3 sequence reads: CASSRQSTTKDGYTF. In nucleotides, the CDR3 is TGTGCCAGCAGTCGGCAATCTACCACGAAGGATGGCTACACCTTC.

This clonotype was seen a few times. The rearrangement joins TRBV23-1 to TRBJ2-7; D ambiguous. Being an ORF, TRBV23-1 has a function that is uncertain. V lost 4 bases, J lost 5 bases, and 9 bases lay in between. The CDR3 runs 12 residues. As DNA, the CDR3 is TGCGCCAGCAGTCCTCCGATGGACGAGCAGTACTTC. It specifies CASSPPMDEQYF.

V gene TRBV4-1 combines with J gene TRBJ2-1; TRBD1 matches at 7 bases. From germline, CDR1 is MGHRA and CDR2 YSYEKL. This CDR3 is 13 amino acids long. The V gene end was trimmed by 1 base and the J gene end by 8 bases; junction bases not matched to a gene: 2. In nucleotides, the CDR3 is TGCGCCAGCAGCCAAGCAAGGGGGCATGAGCAGTTCTTC. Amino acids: CASSQARGHEQFF.